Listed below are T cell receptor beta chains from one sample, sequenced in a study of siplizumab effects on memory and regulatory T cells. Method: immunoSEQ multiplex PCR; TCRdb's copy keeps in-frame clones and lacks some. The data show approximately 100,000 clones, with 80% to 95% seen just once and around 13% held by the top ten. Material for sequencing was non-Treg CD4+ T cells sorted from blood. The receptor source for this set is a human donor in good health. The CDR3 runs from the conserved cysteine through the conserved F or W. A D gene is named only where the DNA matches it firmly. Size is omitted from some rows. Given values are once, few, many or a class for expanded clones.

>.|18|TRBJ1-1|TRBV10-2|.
TGCGCCAGCAGTGAGTCGATAAGGGTCCAACATATGAACACTGAAGCTTTCTTT
CASSESIRVQHMNTEAFF
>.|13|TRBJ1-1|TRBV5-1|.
TGCGCCAGCAGCTTGGTCCTGAACACTGAAGCTTTCTTT
CASSLVLNTEAFF
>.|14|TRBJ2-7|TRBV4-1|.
TGCGCCAGCAGCCAAGTCAGGGGGGGCTACGAGCAGTACTTC
CASSQVRGGYEQYF
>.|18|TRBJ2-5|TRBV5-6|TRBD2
TGTGCCAGCAGCTTGGTCCCCCTACTAGCGGGAGGGACGGAGACCCAGTACTTC
CASSLVPLLAGGTETQYF
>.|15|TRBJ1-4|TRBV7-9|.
TGTGCCAGCAGCTTAGTGGGCGCAACTAATGAAAAACTGTTTTTT
CASSLVGATNEKLFF
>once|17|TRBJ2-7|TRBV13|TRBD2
TGTGCCAGCAGCTTAAAGGGGATTAGCGGGTACTCCTACGAGCAGTACTTC
CASSLKGISGYSYEQYF
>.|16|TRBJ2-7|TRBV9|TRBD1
TGTGCCAGCAGCAGAACCGGGACAGGGTTTTCCTACGAGCAGTACTTC
CASSRTGTGFSYEQYF
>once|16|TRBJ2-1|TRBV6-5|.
TGTGCCAGCAGTTACTCGTTTAGGCAGACCTACAATGAGCAGTTCTTC
CASSYSFRQTYNEQFF
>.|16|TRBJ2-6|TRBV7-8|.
TGTGCCAGCAGCTTAGAACGACGAAGTGGGGCCAACGTCCTGACTTTC
CASSLERRSGANVLTF
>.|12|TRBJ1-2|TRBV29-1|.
TGCAGCGTTGAAGTCAATTCGTATGGCTACACCTTC
CSVEVNSYGYTF
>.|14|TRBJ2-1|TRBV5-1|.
TGCGCCAGCAGCTCCACTCCTCAGGGGAGGGAGCAGTTCTTC
CASSSTPQGREQFF
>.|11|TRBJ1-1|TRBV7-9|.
TGTGCCAGCAGCTTAGCCCCACAAGCTTTCTTT
CASSLAPQAFF
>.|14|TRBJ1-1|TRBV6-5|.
TGTGCCAGCAGGATAGGGGGAATGAACACTGAAGCTTTCTTT
CASRIGGMNTEAFF
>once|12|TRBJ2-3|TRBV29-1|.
TGCAGCGTTGAGCTCGCCGCAGATACGCAGTATTTT
CSVELAADTQYF
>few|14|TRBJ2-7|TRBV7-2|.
TGTGCCAGCAGCTTAGTCGGCCCCCGGAACGAGCAGTACTTC
CASSLVGPRNEQYF
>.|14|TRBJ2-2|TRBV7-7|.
TGTGCTAGCAGCTTAAGACTTAACACCGGGGAGCTGTTTTTT
CASSLRLNTGELFF
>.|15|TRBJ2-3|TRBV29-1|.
TGCAGCGTTGAGGGCTGGGGCAGGGCCTCGGATACGCAGTATTTT
CSVEGWGRASDTQYF
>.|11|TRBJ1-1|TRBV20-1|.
TGCAGTGCTAGCCCGCAAGAGGAAGCTTTCTTT
CSASPQEEAFF
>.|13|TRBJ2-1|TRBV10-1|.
TGCGCCAGCCAGGCAAGCGTCTACAATGAGCAGTTCTTC
CASQASVYNEQFF
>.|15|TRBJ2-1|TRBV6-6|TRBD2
TGTGCCAGCAGTCCCTTCGGGGGGAGCGGCCGTGGGCAGTTCTTC
CASSPFGGSGRGQFF
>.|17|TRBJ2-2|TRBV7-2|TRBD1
TGTGCCAGCAGCCTTTATCATCGGGACAGGGGCACCGGGGAGCTGTTTTTT
CASSLYHRDRGTGELFF
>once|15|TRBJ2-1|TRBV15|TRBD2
TGTGCCACCAGCCCCTCGGGACTAGCGGGAGGTGAGCAGTTCTTC
CATSPSGLAGGEQFF
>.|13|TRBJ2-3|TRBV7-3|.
TGTGCCAGCAGCATCATGATTGGAGATACGCAGTATTTT
CASSIMIGDTQYF
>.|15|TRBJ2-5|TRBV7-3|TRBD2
TGTGCCAGCAGCATATCCGGGACTACACAAGAGACCCAGTACTTC
CASSISGTTQETQYF
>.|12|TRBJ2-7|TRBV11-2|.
TGTGCCAGCAGCTTAGGAGCCTACGAGCAGTACTTC
CASSLGAYEQYF
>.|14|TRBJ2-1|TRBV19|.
TGTGCCAGTAGTATAGCCCCACAGGGTAATGAGCAGTTCTTC
CASSIAPQGNEQFF
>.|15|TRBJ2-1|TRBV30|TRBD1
TGTGCCTGGACCTATGACAGGGGTCCCTACAATGAGCAGTTCTTC
CAWTYDRGPYNEQFF
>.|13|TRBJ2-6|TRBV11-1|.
TGTGCCAGCAGCTTAGCCGGGGCCAACGTCCTGACTTTC
CASSLAGANVLTF
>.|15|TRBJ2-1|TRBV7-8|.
TGTGCCAGCAGCTTAAGTTTAGCGACCTCGGGTGAGCAGTTCTTC
CASSLSLATSGEQFF
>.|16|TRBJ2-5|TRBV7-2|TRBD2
TGTGCCAGCAGCTCCCCGGGACTAGCGGGAGGAGAGACCCAGTACTTC
CASSSPGLAGGETQYF
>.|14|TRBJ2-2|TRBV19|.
TGTGCCAGTAGTATTAGTCAGAACACCGGGGAGCTGTTTTTT
CASSISQNTGELFF
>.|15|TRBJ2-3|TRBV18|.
TGTGCCAGCTCACCACCGGCGAAAAACACAGATACGCAGTATTTT
CASSPPAKNTDTQYF
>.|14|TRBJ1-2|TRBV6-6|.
TGTGCCAGTTCCCCTGGGGCAGGCACCTATGGCTACACCTTC
CASSPGAGTYGYTF
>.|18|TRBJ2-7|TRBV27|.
TGTGCCAGCAGTTTAGGACCGCCTCCGGGAGCGAGCTCCTACGAGCAGTACTTC
CASSLGPPPGASSYEQYF
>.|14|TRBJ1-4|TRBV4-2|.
TGTGCCAGCAGCCAAGGAGACAGTGAAGAAAAACTGTTTTTT
CASSQGDSEEKLFF
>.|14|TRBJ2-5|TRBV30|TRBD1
TGTGCCTGGAGTTTAACAGGGGTTCGTGAGACCCAGTACTTC
CAWSLTGVRETQYF
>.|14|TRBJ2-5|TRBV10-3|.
TGTGCCATCAGTGACTCTACTAGTTTGGAGACCCAGTACTTC
CAISDSTSLETQYF
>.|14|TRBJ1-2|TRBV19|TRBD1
TGTGCCAGTAGCCCCGGGGACAGGGGCTATGGCTACACCTTC
CASSPGDRGYGYTF
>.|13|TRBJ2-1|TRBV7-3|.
TGTGCCAGCAGCTTAATCTCACAGAATGAGCAGTTCTTC
CASSLISQNEQFF
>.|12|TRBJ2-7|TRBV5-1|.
TGCGCCAGCAGCTTCCTCGGGGACGAGCAGTACTTC
CASSFLGDEQYF
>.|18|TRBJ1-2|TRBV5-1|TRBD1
TGCGCCAGCAGCTTCAGCGGCCTAATTACAGGGGCTAACTATGGCTACACCTTC
CASSFSGLITGANYGYTF
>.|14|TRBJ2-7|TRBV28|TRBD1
TGTGCCAGCAGGCCAAGACAGGGTACCTACGAGCAGTACTTC
CASRPRQGTYEQYF
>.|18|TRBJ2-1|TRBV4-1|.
TGCGCCAGCAGCACGGACAGGGCTAGCGGGCGGGGTAACAATGAGCAGTTCTTC
CASSTDRASGRGNNEQFF
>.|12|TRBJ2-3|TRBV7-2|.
TGTGCCAGCTCAAACGCCGCAGATACGCAGTATTTT
CASSNAADTQYF
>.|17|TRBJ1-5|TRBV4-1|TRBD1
TGCGCCAGCAGCCAAGTGTTTGGACAGGGGGGCAATCAGCCCCAGCATTTT
CASSQVFGQGGNQPQHF
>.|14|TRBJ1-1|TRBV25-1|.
TGTGCCAGCAGCGAGGGACACTTTAACACTGAAGCTTTCTTT
CASSEGHFNTEAFF
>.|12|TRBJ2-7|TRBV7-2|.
TGTGCCAGCAGCTTAGGTTCATGGGAGCAGTACTTC
CASSLGSWEQYF
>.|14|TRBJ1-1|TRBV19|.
TGTGCCAGTAGTATATCCGGTCTGAACACTGAAGCTTTCTTT
CASSISGLNTEAFF
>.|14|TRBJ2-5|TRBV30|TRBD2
TGTGCCTGGAGGGGGGGACTAGCGAGAGAGACCCAGTACTTC
CAWRGGLARETQYF
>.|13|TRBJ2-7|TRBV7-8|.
TGTGCCAGCAGTCGGGACGGTTACTACGAGCAGTACTTC
CASSRDGYYEQYF
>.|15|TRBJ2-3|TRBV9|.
TGTGCCAGCAGCGTGAGGGCCCTTGGCACAGATACGCAGTATTTT
CASSVRALGTDTQYF
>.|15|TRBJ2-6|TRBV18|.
TGTGCCAGCTCTCATCGTCGCTCTGGGGCCAACGTCCTGACTTTC
CASSHRRSGANVLTF
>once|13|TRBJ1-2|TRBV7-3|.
TGTGCCAGCAGCTTAACCGGGGTGCATGGCTACACCTTC
CASSLTGVHGYTF